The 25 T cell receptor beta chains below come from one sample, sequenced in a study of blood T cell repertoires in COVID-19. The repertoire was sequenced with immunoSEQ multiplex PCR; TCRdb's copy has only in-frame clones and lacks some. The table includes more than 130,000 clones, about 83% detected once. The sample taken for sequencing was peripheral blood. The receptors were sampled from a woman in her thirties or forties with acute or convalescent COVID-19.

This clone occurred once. The CDR3 DNA sequence: TGTGCCAGCAGTGTACAGCCCTACAATGAGCAGTTCTTC. Protein: CASSVQPYNEQFF. The chain joins TRBV6-4 to TRBJ2-1; D call uncertain. With 4 bases removed from V and 2 bases from J, the gap between germline ends came to 6 bases. The CDR3 extends over 13 amino acids. The germline gives CDR1 MRHNA, CDR2 SNTAGT.

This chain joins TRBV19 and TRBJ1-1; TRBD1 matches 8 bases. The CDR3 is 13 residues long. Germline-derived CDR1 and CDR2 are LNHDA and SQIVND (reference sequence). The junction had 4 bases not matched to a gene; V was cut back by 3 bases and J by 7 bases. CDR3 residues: CASSIPGTGEAFF. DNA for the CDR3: TGTGCCAGTAGTATTCCCGGGACAGGTGAAGCTTTCTTT.

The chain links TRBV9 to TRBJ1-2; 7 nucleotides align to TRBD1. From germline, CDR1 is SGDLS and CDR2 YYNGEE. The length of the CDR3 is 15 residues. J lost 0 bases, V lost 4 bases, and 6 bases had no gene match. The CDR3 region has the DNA TGTGCCAGCAGCTTCTCAGGGGGGCCTAACTATGGCTACACCTTC. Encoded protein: CASSFSGGPNYGYTF. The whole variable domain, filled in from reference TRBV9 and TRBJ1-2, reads DSGVTQTPKHLITATGQRVTLRCSPRSGDLSVYWYQQSLDQGLQFLIQYYNGEERAKGNILERFSAQQFPDLHSELNLSSLELGDSALYFCASSFSGGPNYGYTFGSGTRLTVV.

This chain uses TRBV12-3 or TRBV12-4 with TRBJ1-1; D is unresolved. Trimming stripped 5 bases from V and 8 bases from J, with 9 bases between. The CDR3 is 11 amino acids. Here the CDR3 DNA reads TGTGCCAGCAGTGCCACAGAAGAAGCTTTCTTT. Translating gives CASSATEEAFF.

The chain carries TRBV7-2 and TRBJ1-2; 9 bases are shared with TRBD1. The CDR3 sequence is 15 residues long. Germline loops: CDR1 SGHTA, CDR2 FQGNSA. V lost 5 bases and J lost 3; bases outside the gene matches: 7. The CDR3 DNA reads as TGTGCCAGCAGCGTCCGGGACAGGGCTTACTATGGCTACACCTTC. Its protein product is CASSVRDRAYYGYTF.

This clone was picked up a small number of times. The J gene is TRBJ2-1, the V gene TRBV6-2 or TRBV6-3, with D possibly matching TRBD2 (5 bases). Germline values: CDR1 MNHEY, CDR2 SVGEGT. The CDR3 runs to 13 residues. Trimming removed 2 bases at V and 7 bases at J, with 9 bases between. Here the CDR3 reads CASSYPLVNEQFF. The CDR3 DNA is TGTGCCAGCAGTTACCCACTAGTAAATGAGCAGTTCTTC.

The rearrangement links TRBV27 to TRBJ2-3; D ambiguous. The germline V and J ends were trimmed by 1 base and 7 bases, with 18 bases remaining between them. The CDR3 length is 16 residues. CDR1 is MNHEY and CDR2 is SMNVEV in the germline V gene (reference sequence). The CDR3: CASSLYTPDIRNTQYF. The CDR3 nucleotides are TGTGCCAGCAGTTTATACACCCCAGACATACGGAATACGCAGTATTTT.

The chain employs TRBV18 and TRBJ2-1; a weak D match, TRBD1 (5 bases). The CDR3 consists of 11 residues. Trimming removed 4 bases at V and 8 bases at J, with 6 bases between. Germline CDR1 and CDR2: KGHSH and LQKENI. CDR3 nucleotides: TGTGCCAGCTCACAAGGGGATGAGCAGTTCTTC. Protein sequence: CASSQGDEQFF. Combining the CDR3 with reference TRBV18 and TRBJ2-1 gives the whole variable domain NAGVMQNPRHLVRRRGQEARLRCSPMKGHSHVYWYRQLPEEGLKFMVYLQKENIIDESGMPKERFSAEFPKEGPSILRIQQVVRGDSAAYFCASSQGDEQFFGPGTRLTVL.

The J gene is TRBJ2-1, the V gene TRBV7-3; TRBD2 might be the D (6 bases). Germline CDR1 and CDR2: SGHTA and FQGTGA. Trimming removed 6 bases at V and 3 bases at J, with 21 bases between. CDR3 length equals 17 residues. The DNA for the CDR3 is TGTGCCAGCAGTCCACACTGGCGGCTAGCGAGCTACAATGAGCAGTTCTTC. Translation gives CASSPHWRLASYNEQFF.

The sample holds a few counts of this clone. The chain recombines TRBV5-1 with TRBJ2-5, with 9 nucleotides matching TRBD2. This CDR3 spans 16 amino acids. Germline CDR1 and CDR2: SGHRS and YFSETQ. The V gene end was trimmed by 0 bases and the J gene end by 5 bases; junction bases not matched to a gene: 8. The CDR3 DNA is TGCGCCAGCAGCTTGGAGGGTAGCGGGAGCTGGGAGACCCAGTACTTC. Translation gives CASSLEGSGSWETQYF. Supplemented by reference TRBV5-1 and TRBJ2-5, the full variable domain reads KAGVTQTPRYLIKTRGQQVTLSCSPISGHRSVSWYQQTPGQGLQFLFEYFSETQRNKGNFPGRFSGRQFSNSRSEMNVSTLELGDSALYLCASSLEGSGSWETQYFGPGTRLLVL.

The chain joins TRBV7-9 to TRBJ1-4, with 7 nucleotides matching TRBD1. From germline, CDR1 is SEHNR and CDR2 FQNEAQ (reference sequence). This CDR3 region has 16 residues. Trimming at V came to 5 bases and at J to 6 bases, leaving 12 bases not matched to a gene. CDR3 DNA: TGTGCCAGCAGCCCTACACAGGGGATCATCGATGAAAAACTGTTTTTT. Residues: CASSPTQGIIDEKLFF.

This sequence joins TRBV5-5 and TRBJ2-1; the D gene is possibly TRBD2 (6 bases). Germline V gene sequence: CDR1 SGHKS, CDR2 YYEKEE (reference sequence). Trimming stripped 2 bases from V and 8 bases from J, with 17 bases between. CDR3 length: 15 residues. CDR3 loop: CASSFLGGLTDEQFF. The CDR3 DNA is TGTGCCAGCAGCTTCTTGGGGGGTTTAACTGATGAGCAGTTCTTC.

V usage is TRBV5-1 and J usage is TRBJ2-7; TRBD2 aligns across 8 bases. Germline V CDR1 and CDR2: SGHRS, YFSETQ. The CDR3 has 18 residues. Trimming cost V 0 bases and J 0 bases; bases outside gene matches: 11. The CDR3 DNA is TGCGCCAGCAGCTTGGTTCCCGGGACGGGGACTAGCTCCTACGAGCAGTACTTC. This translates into CASSLVPGTGTSSYEQYF.

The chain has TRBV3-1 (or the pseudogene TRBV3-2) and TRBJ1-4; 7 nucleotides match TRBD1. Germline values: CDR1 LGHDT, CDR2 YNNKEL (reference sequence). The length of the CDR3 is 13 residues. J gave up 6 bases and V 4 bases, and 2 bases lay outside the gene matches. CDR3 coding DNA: TGTGCCAGCAGCCTACAGGGGCATGAAAAACTGTTTTTT. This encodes CASSLQGHEKLFF.

Here the CDR3 reads CASSQEPLAGIYNEQFF. The CDR3 coding sequence is TGTGCCAGCAGCCAAGAGCCACTAGCGGGAATCTACAATGAGCAGTTCTTC. V gene TRBV4-2 combines with J gene TRBJ2-1; 10 bases are a match to TRBD2. The V gene end was trimmed by 0 bases and the J gene end by 3 bases; junction bases not matched to a gene: 5. This CDR3 is 17 amino acids long. Germline V gene data show CDR1 as LGHNA and CDR2 as YNFKEQ.

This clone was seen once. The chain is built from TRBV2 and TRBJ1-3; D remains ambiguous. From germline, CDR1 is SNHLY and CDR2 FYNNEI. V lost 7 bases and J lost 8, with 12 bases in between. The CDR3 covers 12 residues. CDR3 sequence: CASIIVTHTIYF. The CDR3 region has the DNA TGTGCCAGCATTATCGTCACTCACACCATATATTTT.

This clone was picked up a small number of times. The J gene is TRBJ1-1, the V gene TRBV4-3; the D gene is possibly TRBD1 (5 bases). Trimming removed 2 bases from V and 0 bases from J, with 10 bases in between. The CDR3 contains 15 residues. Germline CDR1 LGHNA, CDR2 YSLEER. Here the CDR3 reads CASSQLGLMNTEAFF. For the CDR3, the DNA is TGCGCCAGCAGCCAATTGGGACTCATGAACACTGAAGCTTTCTTT.

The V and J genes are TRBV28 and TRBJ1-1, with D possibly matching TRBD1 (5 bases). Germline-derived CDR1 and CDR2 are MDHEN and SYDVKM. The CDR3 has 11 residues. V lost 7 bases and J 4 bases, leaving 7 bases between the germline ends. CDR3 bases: TGTGCCAGCATGGACACCACTGAAGCTTTCTTT. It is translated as CASMDTTEAFF.

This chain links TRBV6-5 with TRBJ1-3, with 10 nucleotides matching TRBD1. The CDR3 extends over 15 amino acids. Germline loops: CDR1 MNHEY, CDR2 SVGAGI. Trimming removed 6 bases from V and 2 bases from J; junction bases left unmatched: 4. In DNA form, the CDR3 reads TGTGCCAGCAGCCCCGGGACAGGGGCTGGAAACACCATATATTTT. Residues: CASSPGTGAGNTIYF.

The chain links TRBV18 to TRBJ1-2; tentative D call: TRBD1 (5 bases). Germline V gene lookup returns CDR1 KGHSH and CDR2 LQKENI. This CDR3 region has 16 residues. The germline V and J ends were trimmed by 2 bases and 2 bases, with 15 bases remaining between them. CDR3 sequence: CASSPDFDRRNYGYTF. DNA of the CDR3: TGTGCCAGCTCACCAGACTTTGACAGACGAAACTATGGCTACACCTTC.

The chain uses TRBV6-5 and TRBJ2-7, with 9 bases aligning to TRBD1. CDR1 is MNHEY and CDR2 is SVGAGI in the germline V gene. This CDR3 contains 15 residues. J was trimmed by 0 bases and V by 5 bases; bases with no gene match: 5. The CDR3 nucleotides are TGTGCCAGCAGTACGGGACAGGGCTACTCCTACGAGCAGTACTTC. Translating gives CASSTGQGYSYEQYF.

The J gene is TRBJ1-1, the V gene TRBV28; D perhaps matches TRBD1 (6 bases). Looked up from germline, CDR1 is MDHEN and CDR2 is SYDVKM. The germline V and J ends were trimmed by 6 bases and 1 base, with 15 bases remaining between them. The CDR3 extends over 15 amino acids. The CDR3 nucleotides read TGTGCCAGCAGCGACAGGCCACCGAAGAACACTGAAGCTTTCTTT. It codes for CASSDRPPKNTEAFF.

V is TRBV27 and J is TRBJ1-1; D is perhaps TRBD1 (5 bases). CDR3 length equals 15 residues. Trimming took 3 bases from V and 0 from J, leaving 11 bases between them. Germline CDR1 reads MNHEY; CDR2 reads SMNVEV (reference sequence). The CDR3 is CASSLLLGVNTEAFF. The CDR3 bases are TGTGCCAGCAGTTTGTTGTTAGGGGTGAACACTGAAGCTTTCTTT.

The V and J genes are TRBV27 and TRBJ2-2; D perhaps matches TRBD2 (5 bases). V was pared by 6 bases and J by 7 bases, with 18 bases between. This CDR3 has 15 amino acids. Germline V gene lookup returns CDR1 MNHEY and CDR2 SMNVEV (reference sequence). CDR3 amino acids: CASSLSSGSGGELFF. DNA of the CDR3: TGTGCCAGCAGCCTATCGTCGGGGTCGGGCGGGGAGCTGTTTTTT.

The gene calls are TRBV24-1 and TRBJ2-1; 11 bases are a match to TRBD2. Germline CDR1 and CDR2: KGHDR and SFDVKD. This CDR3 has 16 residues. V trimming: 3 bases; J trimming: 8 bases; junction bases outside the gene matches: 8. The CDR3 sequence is CATSDDSGGARYEQFF. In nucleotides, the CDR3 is TGTGCCACCAGTGATGATAGCGGGGGGGCGAGGTATGAGCAGTTCTTC.